This T cell receptor beta chain was profiled in a study of Ad26.COV2.S vaccination and SARS-CoV-2 variants. Study overall: Dosing was one shot or two shots 56 days apart. Study-level results: Analytic work on TCR breadth and depth might have understated the full extent of total T cell responses.

Method: immunoSEQ multiplex PCR; TCRdb's copy keeps in-frame clones and lacks some. The repertoire has approximately 410,000 clones, approximately 88% of them found once; the top ten carry around 3.6%. In regard to this clone: Antigen: not known.

Germline V lookup: CDR1 LGHNA, CDR2 YSLEER. The V end was cut by 1 base, the J end by 7 bases, with 8 bases between. CDR3 length: 14 amino acids. The treatment denotes: 19 received Ad26.COV2.S at low or high dose, single or two shots; roughly 5 received placebo; per-sample allocation not given. Day 63 following the first vaccine or placebo injection was when the samples were taken. Sample: peripheral blood, taken in a trial of Ad26.COV2.S vaccine versus placebo. The chain joins TRBV4-3 to TRBJ1-6; tentatively, D is TRBD1 (6 bases). This sequence originates from a person aged 18 to 59 who received the Ad26.COV2.S COVID-19 vaccine or a placebo. The CDR3 DNA reads as TGCGCCAGCAGCCAAGGGACAGAGAATTCACCCCTCCACTTT. Translating it yields CASSQGTENSPLHF.